Shown below are 17 T cell receptor beta chains from a single sample sequenced in a study of blood T cell repertoires in COVID-19 (dated by TCRdb to the early 2020s). The method was the immunoSEQ multiplex PCR assay. TCRdb re-hosts the immuneACCESS table, in-frame sequences only. Its copies lack some clones; in the studies checked, an unresolved V gene accounts for under half of them, and the cause for the rest is not known. This sample lists 350,000 to 450,000 clones; less than 85% were detected once. The ten largest account for 3% to 4% of the sample. The source material was peripheral blood. The receptors come from a woman in her late teens or twenties with acute or convalescent COVID-19.

This clone was seen a single time. The V call is TRBV27, the J call TRBJ1-5; D gene unclear. Trimming stripped 6 bases from V and 1 base from J, with 13 bases between. Germline CDR1 reads MNHEY; CDR2 reads SMNVEV (reference sequence). This CDR3 comprises 15 residues. As DNA, the CDR3 is TGTGCCAGCAGCATTACCAGGCCCAGCAATCAGCCCCAGCATTTT. Its protein is CASSITRPSNQPQHF.

The rearrangement joins TRBV30 to TRBJ1-5; D remains unclear. The V gene's germline CDR1 is GTSNPN and CDR2 SVGIG (reference sequence). The CDR3 is 15 residues long. V dropped 0 bases and J dropped 7 bases, with 16 bases sitting between them. The CDR3 coding sequence is TGTGCCTGGAGTGTAGCCGGGAATGCTGGGCAGCCCCAGCATTTT. Translating it yields CAWSVAGNAGQPQHF.

V usage is TRBV5-8 and J usage is TRBJ1-5; D is uncertain. The CDR3 spans 15 residues. Germline values: CDR1 SGHTS, CDR2 YDEGEE. The germline V and J ends were trimmed by 0 bases and 3 bases, with 10 bases remaining between them. The CDR3 sequence is CASSLGTAFNQPQHF. The CDR3 nucleotides are TGTGCCAGCAGCTTGGGTACAGCCTTCAATCAGCCCCAGCATTTT.

The chain joins TRBV11-2 to TRBJ2-5, with TRBD1 identical over 10 bases. The CDR3 sequence is 15 residues long. V lost 1 base and J lost 4; bases outside the gene matches: 3. The germline gives CDR1 SGHAT, CDR2 FQNNGV. The CDR3: CASSLGDRGRETQYF. The CDR3, as DNA: TGTGCCAGCAGCTTAGGGGACAGGGGACGAGAGACCCAGTACTTC.

The gene calls are TRBV18 and TRBJ2-7; 7 nucleotides line up with TRBD2. The CDR3 contains 15 residues. From germline, CDR1 is KGHSH and CDR2 LQKENI. With 2 bases clipped from V and 5 bases from J, the junction kept 9 bases outside the gene matches. This CDR3 is CASSPSGGGRDEQYF. CDR3 nucleotides: TGTGCCAGCTCACCATCGGGCGGGGGTCGTGACGAGCAGTACTTC.

This chain joins TRBV11-2 and TRBJ2-1; 12 bases align to TRBD1. The CDR3 has 15 residues. CDR1 SGHAT and CDR2 FQNNGV come from the germline V gene. V shed 2 bases and J 8 bases; nucleotides not matched to a gene: 4. DNA of the CDR3: TGTGCCAGCAGCTTAAGGGACAGGGGGCCGGATGAGCAGTTCTTC. It translates to CASSLRDRGPDEQFF.

CDR3 coding DNA: TGTGCCAGCAGTTACGGAGGGAACACCGGGGAGCTGTTTTTT. Translation gives CASSYGGNTGELFF. J is TRBJ2-2 and V is TRBV27; D is possibly TRBD2 (5 bases). V was clipped by 4 bases and J by 1 base, with 7 bases between them. This CDR3 is 14 amino acids long. CDR1 and CDR2 from the germline V gene are MNHEY and SMNVEV (reference sequence).

This chain joins TRBV13 and TRBJ2-3; TRBD2 might be the D (5 bases). CDR1 PRHDT and CDR2 FYEKMQ come from the germline V gene (reference sequence). This CDR3 region has 15 residues. V shed 5 bases and J shed 0 bases, with 12 bases lying between them. CDR3 residues: CASSPRGSSTDTQYF. CDR3 coding DNA: TGTGCCAGCAGCCCCCGAGGGTCGAGCACAGATACGCAGTATTTT.

This clone showed up just once. The chain uses TRBV5-1 and TRBJ2-7, with D maybe TRBD1 (6 bases). The germline V gene encodes CDR1 SGHRS and CDR2 YFSETQ. The CDR3 loop spans 14 amino acids. V lost 2 bases and J lost 3, with 12 bases in between. Here the CDR3 reads CASSFTGPIYEQYF. The CDR3, as DNA: TGCGCCAGCAGCTTCACAGGGCCCATCTACGAGCAGTACTTC.

The CDR3 bases are TGTGCCAGTCGCGTCGCCCGGGTTGACTACGAGCAGTACTTC. Translated, it gives CASRVARVDYEQYF. V and J are TRBV2 and TRBJ2-7, with D unresolved. Germline CDR1 SNHLY, CDR2 FYNNEI. This CDR3 comprises 14 residues. V lost 9 bases, J lost 3 bases, and 18 bases lay in between.

The chain has TRBV5-6 and TRBJ2-1; 10 bases match TRBD2. There are 15 residues in the CDR3. CDR1 and CDR2 (germline): SGHDT, YYEEEE. Unmatched junction bases numbered 3, after V lost 3 bases and J lost 3 bases. The CDR3 region has the DNA TGTGCCAGCAGCTACGGGACTAGCGTCTACAATGAGCAGTTCTTC. The encoded protein is CASSYGTSVYNEQFF.

The CDR3 DNA is TGTGCCAGCAGCCAAGATCTCGCGGGGGAAAGGGAAAAACTGTTTTTT. Translating it yields CASSQDLAGEREKLFF. This chain connects TRBV3-1 (or the pseudogene TRBV3-2) to TRBJ1-4; tentatively, D is TRBD1 (5 bases). Germline lookup yields CDR1 LGHDT and CDR2 YNNKEL (reference sequence). Trimming took off 0 bases at V and 8 bases at J, with 16 bases between the two ends. There are 16 residues in the CDR3.

This sequence joins TRBV9 and TRBJ2-1, with 8 bases fitting TRBD2. CDR3 length: 15 residues. The germline V gene encodes CDR1 SGDLS and CDR2 YYNGEE. V gave up 4 bases and J gave up 6 bases; unmatched junction bases: 9. CDR3 bases: TGTGCCAGCAGCAAAGTCGGGACTAGTCTCAATGAGCAGTTCTTC. Its protein product is CASSKVGTSLNEQFF.

CDR3 DNA: TGTGCCAGCAGCGTCACATTAGCGGGACCCTCCAACACCGGGGAGCTGTTTTTT. Protein: CASSVTLAGPSNTGELFF. The chain couples TRBV9 to TRBJ2-2; 8 bases line up with TRBD2. The CDR3 has 18 amino acids. V lost 2 bases and J lost 2; bases outside the gene matches: 11. Germline V CDR1 and CDR2: SGDLS, YYNGEE.

This chain links TRBV6-5 with TRBJ2-5; perhaps TRBD2 as D (6 bases). This CDR3 region has 13 residues. The V gene's germline CDR1 is MNHEY and CDR2 SVGAGI. The V end was cut by 8 bases, the J end by 3 bases, with 13 bases between. The CDR3 loop is CASLPGVEETQYF. In DNA, the CDR3 is TGTGCCAGCTTACCGGGGGTAGAAGAGACCCAGTACTTC.

The chain joins TRBV30 to TRBJ1-5; TRBD1 matches at 7 bases. The CDR3 sequence is 14 residues long. J was trimmed by 2 bases and V by 1 base; bases with no gene match: 2. From germline, CDR1 is GTSNPN and CDR2 SVGIG (reference sequence). The CDR3 loop is CAWSGQGGNQPQHF. The CDR3 coding sequence is TGTGCCTGGAGTGGACAGGGAGGCAATCAGCCCCAGCATTTT.

The chain employs TRBV6-5 and TRBJ1-3; 10 positions match TRBD1. CDR3 size: 15 residues. The V gene's germline CDR1 is MNHEY and CDR2 SVGAGI. V was clipped by 6 bases and J by 2 bases; unmatched bases: 4. CDR3 bases: TGTGCCAGCAGACCGACAGGGGGCCCTGGAAACACCATATATTTT. This codes for CASRPTGGPGNTIYF.